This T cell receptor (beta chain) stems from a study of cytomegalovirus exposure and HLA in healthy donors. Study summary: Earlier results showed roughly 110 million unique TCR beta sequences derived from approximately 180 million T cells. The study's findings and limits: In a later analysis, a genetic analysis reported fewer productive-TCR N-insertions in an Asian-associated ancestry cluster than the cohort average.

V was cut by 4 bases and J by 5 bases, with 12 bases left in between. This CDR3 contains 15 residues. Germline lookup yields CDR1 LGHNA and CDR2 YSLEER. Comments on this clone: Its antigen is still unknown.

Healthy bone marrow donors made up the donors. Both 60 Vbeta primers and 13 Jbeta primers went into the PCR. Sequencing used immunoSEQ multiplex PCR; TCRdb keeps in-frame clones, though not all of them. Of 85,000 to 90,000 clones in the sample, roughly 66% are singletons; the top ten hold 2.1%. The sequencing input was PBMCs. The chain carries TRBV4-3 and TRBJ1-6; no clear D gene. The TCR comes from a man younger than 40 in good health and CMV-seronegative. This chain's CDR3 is CASSPGGRNNSPLHF. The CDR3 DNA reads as TGCGCCAGCAGCCCGGGAGGGCGGAATAATTCACCCCTCCACTTT.